The 17 T cell receptor beta chains below come from one sample, sequenced in a study of OX40 agonist ivuxolimab in advanced cancers. Method: immunoSEQ multiplex PCR; TCRdb's copy keeps in-frame clones and lacks some. This sample has about 72,000 clones, with about 84% found just once. This specimen consisted of CD4+ or CD8+ T cells sorted from blood, obtained in a trial of the OX40 agonist ivuxolimab. Source of these receptors: an adult with an advanced solid tumor such as melanoma, head and neck, liver or kidney cancer.

The chain links TRBV7-2 to TRBJ2-1, with 9 positions matching TRBD2. The CDR3 length is 14 residues. The V gene end was trimmed by 3 bases and the J gene end by 5 bases; junction bases not matched to a gene: 2. Germline-derived CDR1 and CDR2 are SGHTA and FQGNSA. The CDR3 DNA follows: TGTGCCAGCAGCTTTGGGACTAGCAACAATGAGCAGTTCTTC. Translation gives CASSFGTSNNEQFF.

This clone came up once. The V gene is TRBV6-6, the J gene TRBJ2-3; unclear D gene. The germline V and J ends were trimmed by 5 bases and 2 bases, with 11 bases remaining between them. CDR3 length equals 14 residues. The germline V gene has CDR1 MNHNY and CDR2 SVGAGI (reference sequence). CDR3 loop: CASSPGRNTDTQYF. Written as DNA, the CDR3 is TGTGCCAGCAGTCCTGGCAGGAACACAGATACGCAGTATTTT.

The chain has TRBV30 and TRBJ2-7, with D maybe TRBD1 (6 bases). The CDR3 runs to 16 residues. V lost 2 bases and J 2 bases, leaving 19 bases between the germline ends. In germline, CDR1 is GTSNPN, CDR2 SVGIG (reference sequence). The CDR3 reads CAWSLGPRQATYEQYF. In DNA form, the CDR3 reads TGTGCCTGGAGTCTAGGGCCAAGACAGGCAACCTACGAGCAGTACTTC.

The rearrangement links TRBV5-4 to TRBJ2-7; D remains unclear. The CDR3 consists of 12 residues. The V end was cut by 3 bases, the J end by 6 bases, with 10 bases between. Germline V gives CDR1 SGHNT, CDR2 YYREEE (reference sequence). The chain's CDR3 is CASSSGWSEQYF. The CDR3 bases are TGTGCCAGCAGCTCTGGATGGAGCGAGCAGTACTTC.

This clone was detected once. V gene TRBV7-3 combines with J gene TRBJ2-7; 14 nucleotides agree with TRBD2. V gave up 1 base and J gave up 4 bases; unmatched junction bases: 3. CDR1 is SGHTA and CDR2 is FQGTGA in the germline V gene. The CDR3 is made up of 16 amino acids. CDR3 loop: CASSLSGTSGGYEQYF. CDR3 DNA sequence: TGTGCCAGCAGCTTAAGTGGGACTAGCGGGGGATACGAGCAGTACTTC. Complete variable domain (other parts from reference TRBV7-3 and TRBJ2-7): GAGVSQTPSNKVTEKGKYVELRCDPISGHTALYWYRQSLGQGPEFLIYFQGTGAADDSGLPNDRFFAVRPEGSVSTLKIQRTERGDSAVYLCASSLSGTSGGYEQYFGPGTRLTVT.

This clone was seen more than once but under ten times. This rearrangement joins TRBV6-5 to TRBJ1-2; D call uncertain. Looked up from germline, CDR1 is MNHEY and CDR2 is SVGAGI. V was pared by 5 bases and J by 5 bases, with 12 bases between. This CDR3 has 13 amino acids. The CDR3 region is CASSEIGFYGYTF. DNA for the CDR3: TGTGCCAGCAGTGAAATCGGCTTTTATGGCTACACCTTC.

This clone has just a few counts. The chain has TRBV6-5 and TRBJ1-2, with D unclear. This CDR3 is built from 12 residues. V was shortened by 2 bases and J by 7 bases, with 8 bases between the two germline ends. Germline CDR1 MNHEY, CDR2 SVGAGI. The CDR3 DNA is TGTGCCAGCAGTTACATGGGAGTTGGCTACACCTTC. It translates to CASSYMGVGYTF.

This clone is termed medium-sized. The rearrangement links TRBV6-4 to TRBJ2-1; 12 positions match TRBD2. This CDR3 contains 15 residues. With 0 bases clipped from V and 6 bases from J, the junction kept 0 bases outside the gene matches. Germline loops: CDR1 MRHNA, CDR2 SNTAGT. In DNA form, the CDR3 reads TGTGCCAGCAGTGACTCGACTAGCGGGAGCAATGAGCAGTTCTTC. Amino acid sequence: CASSDSTSGSNEQFF.

Here the CDR3 reads CASSYSLQGGSGYTF. In DNA form, the CDR3 reads TGTGCCAGCAGTTACTCGTTGCAGGGGGGATCTGGCTACACCTTC. V gene TRBV6-5 combines with J gene TRBJ1-2; TRBD1 matches 7 bases. The V gene end was trimmed by 0 bases and the J gene end by 7 bases; junction bases not matched to a gene: 8. CDR3 length equals 15 residues. Germline CDR1 is MNHEY and CDR2 is SVGAGI.

The rearrangement joins TRBV11-3 to TRBJ2-3; weak D call: TRBD2 (6 bases). Germline lookup yields CDR1 SGHNT and CDR2 YENEEA. The CDR3 contains 11 residues. Between the trimmed V and J ends, which lost 7 bases and 4 bases, there was a span of 6 bases. Written as DNA, the CDR3 is TGTGCCAGCACGGGAGCAGATACGCAGTATTTT. Its protein product is CASTGADTQYF.

The CDR3 sequence is CASSTNSRPSYGYTF. Written as DNA, the CDR3 is TGTGCCAGCAGTACAAACAGCCGACCGAGCTATGGCTACACCTTC. The chain couples TRBV6-5 to TRBJ1-2; the D is unclear. The CDR3 consists of 15 residues. Germline values: CDR1 MNHEY, CDR2 SVGAGI. With 5 bases removed from V and 4 bases from J, the gap between germline ends came to 17 bases.

V gene TRBV30 combines with J gene TRBJ1-6, with 8 bases lining up with TRBD1. Trimming cost V 5 bases and J 7 bases; bases outside gene matches: 1. CDR3 length: 12 residues. Germline CDR1 reads GTSNPN; CDR2 reads SVGIG (reference sequence). The DNA for the CDR3 is TGTGCCTGGCAGGGGGCGAATTCACCCCTCCACTTT. As protein: CAWQGANSPLHF.

J is TRBJ2-7 and V is TRBV12-5; D not certain. V lost 1 base to trimming and J lost 5 bases, with 9 bases between them. Germline CDR1 reads LGHNT; CDR2 reads FRNRAP. The CDR3 totals 13 residues. The CDR3 spells CASGLGPGHEQYF. The CDR3 bases are TGTGCTAGTGGTTTGGGGCCGGGTCACGAGCAGTACTTC. Combining the CDR3 with reference TRBV12-5 and TRBJ2-7 gives the whole variable domain DARVTQTPRHKVTEMGQEVTMRCQPILGHNTVFWYRQTMMQGLELLAYFRNRAPLDDSGMPKDRFSAEMPDATLATLKIQPSEPRDSAVYFCASGLGPGHEQYFGPGTRLTVT.

CDR3 sequence (DNA): TGTGCCTTGATCCCTACAGGGAATACGCAGTATTTT. Protein sequence: CALIPTGNTQYF. The J gene is TRBJ2-3, the V gene TRBV30; TRBD1 is a possible D gene (6 bases). V shed 7 bases and J shed 7 bases, with 15 bases lying between them. Germline V gene lookup returns CDR1 GTSNPN and CDR2 SVGIG (reference sequence). The CDR3 has 12 residues.

The genes are TRBV6-6 and TRBJ1-2; D might be TRBD1 (6 bases). The CDR3 is 16 residues long. Germline values: CDR1 MNHNY, CDR2 SVGAGI (reference sequence). V lost 4 bases, J lost 1 base, and 16 bases lay in between. The CDR3 reads CASSSDGQGHNYGYTF. The CDR3 coding sequence is TGTGCCAGCAGTTCGGACGGGCAGGGACATAACTATGGCTACACCTTC.

This rearrangement joins TRBV28 to TRBJ1-1; D ambiguous. The CDR3 spans 12 residues. V lost 3 bases and J lost 7, with 9 bases in between. Germline CDR1 is MDHEN and CDR2 is SYDVKM. The CDR3 protein is CASSLSGIEAFF. Here the CDR3 DNA reads TGTGCCAGCAGTTTGTCAGGAATTGAAGCTTTCTTT.

This sequence joins TRBV7-2 and TRBJ1-1, with D perhaps TRBD1 (5 bases). CDR1 SGHTA and CDR2 FQGNSA come from the germline V gene. CDR3 length: 17 amino acids. Trimming took off 4 bases at V and 2 bases at J, with 20 bases between the two ends. The CDR3 sequence: CASSSSRGRAANTEAFF. CDR3 DNA sequence: TGTGCCAGCAGCTCCTCAAGGGGACGGGCAGCAAACACTGAAGCTTTCTTT.